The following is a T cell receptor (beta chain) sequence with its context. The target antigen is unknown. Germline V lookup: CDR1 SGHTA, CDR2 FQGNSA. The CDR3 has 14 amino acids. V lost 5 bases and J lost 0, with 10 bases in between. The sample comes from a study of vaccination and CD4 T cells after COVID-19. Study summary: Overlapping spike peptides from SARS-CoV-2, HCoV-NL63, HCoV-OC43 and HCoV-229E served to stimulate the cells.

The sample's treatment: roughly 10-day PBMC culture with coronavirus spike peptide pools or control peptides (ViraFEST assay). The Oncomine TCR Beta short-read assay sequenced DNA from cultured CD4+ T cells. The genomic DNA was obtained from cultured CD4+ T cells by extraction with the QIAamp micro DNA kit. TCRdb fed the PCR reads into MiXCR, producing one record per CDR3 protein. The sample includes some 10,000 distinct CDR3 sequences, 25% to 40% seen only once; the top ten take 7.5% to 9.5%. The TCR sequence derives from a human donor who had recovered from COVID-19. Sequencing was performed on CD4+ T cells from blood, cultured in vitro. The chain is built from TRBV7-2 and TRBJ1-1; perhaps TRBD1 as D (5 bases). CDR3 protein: CASSRGVMNTEAFF. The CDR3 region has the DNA TGTGCCAGCAGCCGGGGGGTCATGAACACTGAAGCTTTCTTT.